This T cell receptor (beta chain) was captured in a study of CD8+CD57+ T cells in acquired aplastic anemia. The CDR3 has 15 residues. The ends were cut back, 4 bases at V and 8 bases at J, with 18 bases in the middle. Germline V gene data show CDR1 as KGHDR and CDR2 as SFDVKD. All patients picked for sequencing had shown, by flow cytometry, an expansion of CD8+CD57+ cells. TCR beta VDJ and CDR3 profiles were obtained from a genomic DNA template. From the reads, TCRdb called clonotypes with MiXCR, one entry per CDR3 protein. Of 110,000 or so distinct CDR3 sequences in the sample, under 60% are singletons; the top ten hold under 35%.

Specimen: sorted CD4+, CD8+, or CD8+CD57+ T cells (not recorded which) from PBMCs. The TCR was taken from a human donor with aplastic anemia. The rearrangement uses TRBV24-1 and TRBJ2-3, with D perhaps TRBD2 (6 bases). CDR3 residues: CATSEFPGLGGTQYF. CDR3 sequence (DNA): TGTGCCACCAGTGAGTTTCCAGGACTGGGAGGTACGCAGTATTTT.